Each of the 20 T cell receptor beta chains below was sequenced from the same sample in a study of T cell responses to AZD1222 COVID-19 vaccine (dated by TCRdb to the early 2020s). Preparation of the library involved the immunoSEQ multiplex PCR assay. TCRdb stores this immuneACCESS table with in-frame sequences only. Part of the clones is absent; in the studies checked, under half of the shortfall reflects unresolved V genes, and no reason is known for the rest. The sample records about 120,000 clones, about 90% of which are singletons. The top ten clonotypes cover approximately 8% of the sample. The time point label for this specimen denotes: baseline before first vaccination. The sequencing here drew on peripheral blood, taken on day 0 of AZD1222 vaccination. Source of these receptors: an adult in good health.

The chain links TRBV7-9 to TRBJ2-7, with unresolved D. The CDR3 runs 13 residues. Germline-derived CDR1 and CDR2 are SEHNR and FQNEAQ (reference sequence). The V end lost 1 base, the J end lost 3 bases, and 7 bases lay between the germline ends. The CDR3 loop is CASSLEADYEQYF. The CDR3 DNA follows: TGTGCCAGCAGCTTAGAGGCAGACTACGAGCAGTACTTC.

V gene TRBV7-9 combines with J gene TRBJ2-1; D gene ambiguous. Trimming pared 3 bases from V and 0 bases from J, leaving 6 bases between. The length of the CDR3 is 14 residues. The germline V gene has CDR1 SEHNR and CDR2 FQNEAQ (reference sequence). CDR3 nucleotide sequence: TGTGCCAGCAGCTTTGACAACTCCTACAATGAGCAGTTCTTC. Translation: CASSFDNSYNEQFF.

The J gene is TRBJ1-3, the V gene TRBV19; D is unresolved. The germline gives CDR1 LNHDA, CDR2 SQIVND (reference sequence). The CDR3 contains 16 residues. Trimming left V 4 bases short and J 1 base short, with 14 bases between. CDR3 loop: CASSNWAVQSGNTIYF. Here the CDR3 DNA reads TGTGCCAGTAGTAATTGGGCAGTTCAGTCTGGAAACACCATATATTTT. Full variable domain (missing parts from reference TRBV19 and TRBJ1-3): DGGITQSPKYLFRKEGQNVTLSCEQNLNHDAMYWYRQDPGQGLRLIYYSQIVNDFQKGDIAEGYSVSREKKESFPLTVTSAQKNPTAFYLCASSNWAVQSGNTIYFGEGSWLTVV.

The chain is built from TRBV9 and TRBJ1-1; D is perhaps TRBD1 (6 bases). The V gene's germline CDR1 is SGDLS and CDR2 YYNGEE. V was trimmed by 0 bases and J by 5 bases, leaving 14 bases between them. The CDR3 is 15 residues long. The CDR3 is CASSVGAQGGTEAFF. The CDR3 DNA sequence: TGTGCCAGCAGCGTAGGAGCACAGGGTGGTACTGAAGCTTTCTTT.

This chain joins TRBV18 and TRBJ2-7; the D is unclear. The V end was cut by 5 bases, the J end by 6 bases, with 11 bases between. CDR3 length: 12 amino acids. The V gene's germline CDR1 is KGHSH and CDR2 LQKENI. The CDR3 nucleotides are TGTGCCAGCTCAGGAGAGGTGGGCGAGCAGTACTTC. Amino acids: CASSGEVGEQYF.

The chain carries TRBV13 and TRBJ1-2; 7 nucleotides agree with TRBD1. The germline gives CDR1 PRHDT, CDR2 FYEKMQ (reference sequence). Trimming cost V 4 bases and J 0 bases; bases outside gene matches: 11. The CDR3 has 17 amino acids. CDR3: CASSSQTRGRANYGYTF. CDR3 DNA sequence: TGTGCCAGCAGCTCGCAAACCAGGGGGAGAGCTAACTATGGCTACACCTTC.

The chain couples TRBV4-2 to TRBJ2-7; 9 nucleotides align to TRBD1. The V segment lost 4 bases and the J segment 2 bases; nucleotides outside the gene matches: 6. Germline CDR1 is LGHNA and CDR2 is YNFKEQ. The CDR3 extends over 15 amino acids. This CDR3 is CASSRTGTGTYEQYF. The CDR3 region has the DNA TGTGCCAGCAGCCGGACCGGGACAGGGACCTACGAGCAGTACTTC.

This clone showed up just once. The chain combines TRBV7-9 with TRBJ2-4, with D maybe TRBD2 (6 bases). This CDR3 spans 17 amino acids. CDR1 and CDR2 from the germline V gene are SEHNR and FQNEAQ (reference sequence). V dropped 4 bases and J dropped 0 bases, with 16 bases sitting between them. CDR3 amino acids: CASSSGTSGLAKNIQYF. The CDR3 DNA is TGTGCCAGCAGCTCTGGGACTTCCGGTCTAGCCAAAAACATTCAGTACTTC.

The rearrangement links TRBV19 to TRBJ1-2; 8 bases are a match to TRBD1. Germline V gene lookup returns CDR1 LNHDA and CDR2 SQIVND (reference sequence). This CDR3 is 13 amino acids long. Losses at the gene ends were 4 bases for V and 8 bases for J; bases not matched to a gene: 6. Written as DNA, the CDR3 is TGTGCCAGTAGTAGGCAGGGGGCTGGAGGCTACACCTTC. As protein: CASSRQGAGGYTF.

V and J are TRBV7-2 and TRBJ1-6; 7 bases are a match to TRBD1. The CDR3 is made up of 17 amino acids. Germline CDR1 is SGHTA and CDR2 is FQGNSA. Losses at the gene ends were 4 bases for V and 0 bases for J; bases not matched to a gene: 6. The CDR3 DNA reads as TGTGCCAGCAGCTCGGACAGGTCAAGCTCCTATAATTCACCCCTCCACTTT. Translating it yields CASSSDRSSSYNSPLHF. Using reference TRBV7-2 and TRBJ1-6 for the parts outside the CDR3, the full variable domain is GAGVSQSPSNKVTEKGKDVELRCDPISGHTALYWYRQSLGQGLEFLIYFQGNSAPDKSGLPSDRFSAERTGGSVSTLTIQRTQQEDSAVYLCASSSDRSSSYNSPLHFGNGTRLTVT.

Remarks on this clone: Other DNA sequences within the sample encode an identical CDR3. V is TRBV18 and J is TRBJ1-1, with D possibly TRBD1 on 6 matching bases. CDR1 is KGHSH and CDR2 is LQKENI in the germline V gene. This CDR3 has 14 residues. V lost 3 bases and J 5 bases, leaving 13 bases between the germline ends. CDR3: CASSPPGGGTEAFF. In nucleotides, the CDR3 is TGTGCCAGCTCACCGCCCGGGGGCGGGACTGAAGCTTTCTTT.

V is TRBV5-6 and J is TRBJ2-3; D remains ambiguous. This CDR3 is built from 15 residues. Trimming left V 4 bases short and J 4 bases short, with 16 bases between. Germline assignment: CDR1 SGHDT and CDR2 YYEEEE. CDR3 sequence reads: CASSLGDRVADTQYF. The CDR3 nucleotides read TGTGCCAGCAGCCTGGGCGACCGGGTGGCAGATACGCAGTATTTT.

This clone was observed once. The junction differs from germline at one of its ends, possibly a read error. The chain has TRBV28 and TRBJ1-1; 8 nucleotides agree with TRBD1. The CDR3 has 12 residues. Germline-derived CDR1 and CDR2 are MDHEN and SYDVKM. CDR3: CAGRGPGTEAFF. CDR3 coding DNA: TGTGCCGGCAGGGGGCCGGGAACTGAAGCTTTCTTT. Variable domain in full (rest from reference TRBV28 and TRBJ1-1): DVKVTQSSRYLVKRTGEKVFLECVQDMDHENMFWYRQDPGLGLRLIYFSYDVKMKEKGDIPEGYSVSREKKERFSLILESASTNQTSMYLCAGRGPGTEAFFGQGTRLTVV.

The chain carries TRBV12-3 or TRBV12-4 and TRBJ2-3; no reliable D call. Trimming removed 3 bases at V and 4 bases at J, with 8 bases between. This CDR3 has 13 amino acids. Here the CDR3 reads CASSFRGADTQYF. CDR3 coding DNA: TGTGCCAGCAGTTTTAGAGGCGCAGATACGCAGTATTTT.

The V gene is TRBV28, the J gene TRBJ1-3; a possible D gene is TRBD1 (5 bases). The V gene lost 11 bases and the J gene lost 4 bases, with 15 bases spanning the gap. Germline lookup yields CDR1 MDHEN and CDR2 SYDVKM. The CDR3 extends over 13 amino acids. This CDR3 is CAGGGGRGNTIYF. CDR3 DNA: TGTGCCGGGGGAGGCGGTAGGGGAAACACCATATATTTT.

The V and J genes are TRBV5-1 and TRBJ2-2; tentatively, D is TRBD2 (6 bases). The CDR3 spans 13 residues. Trimming cost V 2 bases and J 7 bases, with 9 bases left between them. Germline values: CDR1 SGHRS, CDR2 YFSETQ. The DNA for the CDR3 is TGCGCCAGCAGCTTCCAGGAGGGCGGGGAGCTGTTTTTT. Its protein product is CASSFQEGGELFF.

The rearrangement uses TRBV28 and TRBJ1-2; D not resolved. The CDR3 totals 13 residues. Germline V CDR1 and CDR2: MDHEN, SYDVKM. CDR3 protein: CATRQVTNYGYTF. For the CDR3, the DNA is TGTGCTACACGTCAGGTCACTAACTATGGCTACACCTTC.

The chain is built from TRBV9 and TRBJ1-4; D perhaps matches TRBD1 (5 bases). Trimming pared 4 bases from V and 0 bases from J, leaving 7 bases between. The CDR3 totals 14 residues. Germline V gives CDR1 SGDLS, CDR2 YYNGEE. The CDR3 region is CASSPTATNEKLFF. CDR3 coding DNA: TGTGCCAGCAGCCCGACAGCAACTAATGAAAAACTGTTTTTT.

This chain connects TRBV27 to TRBJ2-7; 8 bases match TRBD1. From germline, CDR1 is MNHEY and CDR2 SMNVEV (reference sequence). The CDR3 spans 15 residues. V was clipped by 6 bases and J by 9 bases; unmatched bases: 16. The CDR3 loop reads CASSRPGTGGFGQYF. DNA of the CDR3: TGTGCCAGCAGCCGCCCCGGGACAGGAGGTTTCGGGCAGTACTTC.

A single count supports this clone. The chain uses TRBV3-1 (or the pseudogene TRBV3-2) and TRBJ2-1; a possible D gene is TRBD1 (6 bases). V dropped 0 bases and J dropped 4 bases, with 19 bases sitting between them. This CDR3 region has 18 residues. Looked up from germline, CDR1 is LGHDT and CDR2 is YNNKEL (reference sequence). CDR3 in amino acids: CASSQDTGLGAGYNEQFF. The CDR3 region has the DNA TGTGCCAGCAGCCAAGACACTGGACTGGGGGCCGGATACAATGAGCAGTTCTTC.